The 5 T cell receptor beta chains below come from one sample, sequenced in a study of tissue T cells after allogeneic stem cell transplantation. Time point specified: mouse harvest day 7 after allogeneic transplant. The graft held 10^6 splenic CD5+ T cells and 10^7 T-cell-depleted bone marrow cells. TCRdb's copy holds only in-frame clones and misses some; the assay was immunoSEQ multiplex PCR. The top ten clones hold 10% to 13% of a sample with a few thousand clones, 50% of them seen once. Sequencing was performed on lymph node tissue. The source of these receptors is a female BALB/c mouse given C57BL/6 T cells with graft-versus-host disease after an allogeneic hematopoietic cell transplant.

As concerns this clone: These gene names are mouse names. The CDR3 is cut off 1 residue early in the read; its end comes from the germline J gene. The chain is built from TRBV26 and TRBJ1-1; D is unresolved. Germline V gene lookup returns CDR1 KGHPV and CDR2 FQNQEV (reference sequence). Trimming took 2 bases from V and 1 from J, leaving 2 bases between them. The CDR3 has 12 residues. The sequenced CDR3 bases are TGTGCCAGCAGTCTGGGAAACACAGAAGTCTTC. Protein product: CASSLGNTEVF. From start to end, the CDR3 is CASSLGNTEVFF.

As to this clone: These gene names are mouse names. With the read ending 1 residue before the CDR3 end, the germline J gene is used to fill in that end. The J gene is TRBJ1-4, the V gene TRBV1; no firm D call. CDR3 length: 14 residues. Per germline, CDR1 NSQYPW and CDR2 LRSPGD (reference sequence). V was clipped by 1 base and J by 0 bases, with 3 bases between them. This chain's CDR3 is CTCSAGVSNERLFF. CDR3 DNA (partial): TGCACCTGCAGTGCAGGGGTTTCCAACGAAAGATTATTT. Based on the CDR3 plus reference TRBV1 and TRBJ1-4, the full variable domain is VTLLEQNPRWRLVPRGQAVNLRCILKNSQYPWMSWYQQDLQKQLQWLFTLRSPGDKEVKSLPGADYLATRVTDTELRLQVANMSQGRTLYCTCSAGVSNERLFFGHGTKLSVL.

About this clone: The listed genes are named as in mouse. The read ends 1 residue before the CDR3 terminus; that terminus is restored from the germline J gene. J is TRBJ2-4 and V is TRBV26, with 8 bases matching TRBD2. From germline, CDR1 is KGHPV and CDR2 FQNQEV (reference sequence). This CDR3 comprises 15 residues. Trimming at V came to 3 bases and at J to 0 bases, leaving 2 bases not matched to a gene. The CDR3 loop reads CASSLLGGSQNTLYF. Partial CDR3 DNA: TGTGCCAGCAGTCTCCTGGGGGGTAGTCAAAACACCTTGTAC.

About this clone itself: Gene names denote mouse genes. The CDR3 end lies 1 residue beyond the end of the read and is filled in from the germline J gene. The chain links TRBV16 to TRBJ2-1; 10 positions match TRBD1. This CDR3 comprises 14 residues. J lost 6 bases, V lost 3 bases, and 2 bases had no gene match. Germline V gene lookup returns CDR1 SGHSA and CDR2 FRNQAP. The part of the CDR3 DNA that was read is TGTGCAAGCAGCTTTAGGACAGGGGGTGCTGAGCAGTTC. Protein product: CASSFRTGGAEQF. The full CDR3 protein reads CASSFRTGGAEQFF.

Points on this clone: Genes here carry mouse names. Read data end 1 residue before the CDR3 end; the end is taken from the germline J gene. The rearrangement links TRBV26 to TRBJ2-1; 8 bases line up with TRBD2. Trimming removed 4 bases from V and 2 bases from J; junction bases left unmatched: 4. This CDR3 has 15 amino acids. Per germline, CDR1 KGHPV and CDR2 FQNQEV (reference sequence). The covered CDR3 bases are TGTGCCAGCAGTCCTTCTGGGGGGCACTATGCTGAGCAGTTC. It is translated as CASSPSGGHYAEQF. In full, the CDR3 is CASSPSGGHYAEQFF.